The clone carrying this TCR beta chain was counted between two and nine times. What it recognizes is unknown. The data were obtained in a study of cytomegalovirus exposure and HLA in healthy donors. Overall study context: A later analysis reported the same platform for the 100 to 150 validation repertoires and the roughly 630 first-cohort repertoires.

Regarding the study as a whole: Listed as cytomegalovirus-associated were around 160 TCR beta chains. The tendency of first-cohort TCR clusters to co-occur in the roughly 120 validation repertoires was the finding of a later analysis.

Here immunoSEQ multiplex PCR was the method, and the copy in TCRdb shows in-frame clones only, minus some. The sample has some 99,000 clones; about 88% are singletons. This sequence was found in a woman younger than 30 in good health and CMV-seronegative. The sequenced sample consisted of PBMCs.

The CDR3: CASSRQGSYNEQFF. DNA for the CDR3: TGTGCCAGCAGTAGACAGGGTTCCTACAATGAGCAGTTCTTC. The V and J genes are TRBV9 and TRBJ2-1; 7 bases agree with TRBD1. The germline V gene has CDR1 SGDLS and CDR2 YYNGEE. J was trimmed by 1 base and V by 5 bases; bases with no gene match: 3. This CDR3 region has 14 residues.